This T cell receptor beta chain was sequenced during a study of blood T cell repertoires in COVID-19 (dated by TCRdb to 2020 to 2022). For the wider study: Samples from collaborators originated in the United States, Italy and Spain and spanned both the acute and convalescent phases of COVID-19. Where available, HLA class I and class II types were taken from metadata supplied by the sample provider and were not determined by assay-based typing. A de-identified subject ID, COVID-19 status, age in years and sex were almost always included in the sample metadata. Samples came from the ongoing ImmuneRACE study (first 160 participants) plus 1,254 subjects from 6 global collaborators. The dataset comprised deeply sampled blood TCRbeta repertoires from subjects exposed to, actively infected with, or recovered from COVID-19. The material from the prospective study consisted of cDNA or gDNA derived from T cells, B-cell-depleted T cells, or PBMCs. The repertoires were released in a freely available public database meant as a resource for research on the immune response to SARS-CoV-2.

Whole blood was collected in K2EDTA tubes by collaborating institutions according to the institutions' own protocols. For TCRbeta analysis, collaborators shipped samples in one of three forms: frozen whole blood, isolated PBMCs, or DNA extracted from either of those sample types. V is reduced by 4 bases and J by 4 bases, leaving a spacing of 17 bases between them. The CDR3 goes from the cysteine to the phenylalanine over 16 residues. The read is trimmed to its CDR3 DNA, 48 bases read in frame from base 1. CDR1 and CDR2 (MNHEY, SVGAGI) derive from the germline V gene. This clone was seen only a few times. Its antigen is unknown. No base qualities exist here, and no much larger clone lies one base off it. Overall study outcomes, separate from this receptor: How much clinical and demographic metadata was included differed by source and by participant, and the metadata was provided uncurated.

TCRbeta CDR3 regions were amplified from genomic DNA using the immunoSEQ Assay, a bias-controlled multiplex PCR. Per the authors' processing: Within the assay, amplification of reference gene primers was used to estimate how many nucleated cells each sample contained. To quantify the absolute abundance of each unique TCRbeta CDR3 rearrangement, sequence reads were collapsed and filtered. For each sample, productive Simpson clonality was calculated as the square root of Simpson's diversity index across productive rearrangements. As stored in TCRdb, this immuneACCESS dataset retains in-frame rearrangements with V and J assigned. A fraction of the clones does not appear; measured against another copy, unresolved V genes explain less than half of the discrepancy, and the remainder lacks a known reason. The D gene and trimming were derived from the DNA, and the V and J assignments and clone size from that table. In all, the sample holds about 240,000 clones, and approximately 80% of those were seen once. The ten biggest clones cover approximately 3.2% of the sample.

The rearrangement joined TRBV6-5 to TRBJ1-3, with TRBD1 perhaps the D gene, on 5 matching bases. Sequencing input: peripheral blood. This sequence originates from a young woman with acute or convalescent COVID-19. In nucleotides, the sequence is TGTGCCAGCAGTTTCGCCAGCGGGGCGCGAGGAAACACCATATATTTT. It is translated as CASSFASGARGNTIYF.